The sequence of this T cell receptor beta chain was determined in a study of regulatory T cells in long-lasting Graves disease. Study findings and constraints: Tissue studied was limited to peripheral blood, excluding thyroid tissue.

This clonotype was seen many times. What it recognizes is unknown. Time point of the sample: newly diagnosed GD, antithyroid drugs for less than 3 months. The TCR library was prepared using RNA isolated from PBMCs. CDR3 regions were amplified by Arm-PCR using iRepertoire HTBI primers to build TCR beta libraries. From the multiplex PCR reads, TCRdb called clonotypes with MiXCR, one entry per CDR3 protein. This table has roughly 610,000 distinct CDR3 sequences, approximately 15% appearing once. Another study also made use of these data, one on T cells in Graves' hyperthyroidism and ophthalmopathy. From that second work: Each diagnosis was grounded in clinical symptoms, serum thyroxine and TRAb, thyroid ultrasound, and orbital computed tomography.

Sequencing was performed on peripheral blood mononuclear cells (PBMCs), taken at new diagnosis, from a patient treated with antithyroid drugs. This TCR came from a woman aged 25-40 years with Graves disease.

CDR3 amino acids: CASSLSWGLATSYNEQFF. CDR3 sequence (DNA): TGTGCCAGCAGTTTATCGTGGGGACTAGCGACTTCCTACAATGAGCAGTTCTTC. The V call is TRBV28, the J call TRBJ2-1, with 10 nucleotides matching TRBD2. J was trimmed by 1 base and V by 1 base; bases with no gene match: 7. The CDR3 sequence is 18 residues long. Germline V gene sequence: CDR1 MDHEN, CDR2 SYDVKM.